This T cell receptor beta chain was sequenced during a study of spatial heterogeneity in lung cancer. Study findings and constraints: Expanded alpha and beta TCR counts within tumors tracked tumor mutation counts.

TCRdb processed the 5' RACE reads anew with MiXCR; each CDR3 protein has one entry. This sample has about 10,000 distinct CDR3 sequences, with more than 10% found just once. As to time point: sample taken at primary tumor resection. This clonotype was observed at least ten times. Its specificity is not known. This beta chain is off target for a library built for alpha chains, so its abundance means little. This CDR3 is 14 amino acids long. Trimming stripped 4 bases from V and 2 bases from J, with 12 bases between. The receptor was isolated from a male donor with early-stage non-small cell lung cancer. The rearrangement joins TRBV12-3 or TRBV12-4 to TRBJ2-7; D gene uncertain. The sample here was lung tumor tissue, taken at surgery. DNA of the CDR3: TGTGCCAGCAGTTCTAATACAAACCCCTACGAGCAGTACTTC. Its protein product is CASSSNTNPYEQYF.